This TCR beta chain was documented in a study of metastatic and nonmetastatic thyroid tumors (dated by TCRdb to the early 2020s). Background on the whole study: Repertoires were compared across peripheral blood and tumor or nodule tissue samples from malignant and benign thyroid patients. What the research found in general, with its limitations: In both blood and tumor samples, TCR beta diversity was reported to be significantly higher in malignant tumors than in benign nodules.

Germline trimming: 5 bases from V, 0 bases from J; junction bases outside gene matches: 7. The cysteine opens and the phenylalanine closes a CDR3 of 16 amino acids. Only the CDR3 portion is preserved as DNA: 48 bases, with reading frame beginning at the first base. No patient had received any treatment before thyroid surgery. Using T-cell receptor beta sequencing, the researchers looked back retrospectively at clinical samples from patients, gathered between the early 2010s and the late 2010s. This clone was seen more than once but under ten times. No antigen is known for it. No quality values exist for individual bases; no much larger clone is one base distant. The library relied on PCR. The listed sequencing device is Illumina HiSeq 4000. High-throughput sequencing was used to profile the CDR3 region of the TCR beta-chain in every patient. On the study's bioinformatics: The researchers built a classifier to tell apart papillary thyroid cancer patients with distant metastasis, based on CDR3 differences among clinicopathological groups. The Shannon index was used to assess repertoire diversity, and the Morisita-Horn index was used to assess tumor-blood repertoire similarity. TCRdb passed the public sequencing reads through fastp at Q25 and MiXCR, retaining productive beta sequences. The V and J calls here are based on TCRdb, not the publication. The sample table holds roughly 27,000 clones, of which 13% were seen once. The top ten hold under 5% of the sample.

The sequence joins TRBV12-3 or TRBV12-4 to TRBJ1-3, with TRBD1 matching 7 junction bases. Sequenced: blood. The source of this sequence is a female donor with papillary thyroid cancer or a benign thyroid nodule (not recorded which). Some clones in this sample may be carry-over from other donors' samples. The CDR3: CASSPQGGLSGNTIYF. The nucleotides read TGTGCCAGCAGTCCTCAGGGGGGCCTCTCTGGAAACACCATATATTTT.